The 6 T cell receptor beta chains given below trace back to one sample, sequenced in a study of T cell responses to AZD1222 COVID-19 vaccine. Assay used: immunoSEQ multiplex PCR; TCRdb lists only in-frame clones, some missing. The data contain around 84,000 clones, 70% to 90% of them seen just once; the ten biggest clones take up around 9.3%. The source was peripheral blood, collected 28 days after the second AZD1222 dose. All receptors come from an adult who received the AZD1222 COVID-19 vaccine.

This chain links TRBV12-5 with TRBJ2-3, with D perhaps TRBD2 (5 bases). Germline V lookup: CDR1 LGHNT, CDR2 FRNRAP. With 3 bases removed from V and 8 bases from J, the gap between germline ends came to 39 bases. This CDR3 is 22 amino acids long. As DNA, the CDR3 is TGTGCTAGTGGTTTAGTGGAACTAGTGAGAAAAAACTTAGCCCAACACATGGGTACGCAGTATTTT. Amino acids: CASGLVELVRKNLAQHMGTQYF.

The V call is TRBV18, the J call TRBJ1-2, with a possible D match to TRBD1 (5 bases). V was cut by 4 bases and J by 4 bases, with 10 bases left in between. The CDR3 is made up of 13 amino acids. CDR1 is KGHSH and CDR2 is LQKENI in the germline V gene. CDR3 amino acids: CASSQSDSYGYTF. CDR3 coding DNA: TGTGCCAGCTCACAATCAGACAGCTATGGCTACACCTTC.

The chain links TRBV7-2 to TRBJ1-1; D unclear. This CDR3 contains 13 residues. Trimming took 0 bases from V and 1 from J, leaving 3 bases between them. Looked up from germline, CDR1 is SGHTA and CDR2 is FQGNSA. The CDR3: CASSLAENTEAFF. CDR3 DNA: TGTGCCAGCAGCTTAGCAGAGAACACTGAAGCTTTCTTT.

This clone was found a few times. The V gene is TRBV10-3, the J gene TRBJ2-1, with 8 bases lining up with TRBD2. Germline V gene data show CDR1 as ENHRY and CDR2 as SYGVKD. The CDR3 is made up of 14 amino acids. J lost 4 bases, V lost 7 bases, and 6 bases had no gene match. DNA for the CDR3: TGTGCCATCAAATATAGCGGGGTATACAATGAGCAGTTCTTC. It is translated as CAIKYSGVYNEQFF.

J is TRBJ1-2 and V is TRBV2; D is undetermined. V lost 4 bases to trimming and J lost 2 bases, with 17 bases between them. The germline V gene has CDR1 SNHLY and CDR2 FYNNEI. The CDR3 runs 16 residues. The CDR3 coding sequence is TGTGCCAGCAGTGTTACGACGGACTCACTAAACTATGGCTACACCTTC. As protein: CASSVTTDSLNYGYTF.

The rearrangement uses TRBV5-4 and TRBJ1-4; D perhaps matches TRBD1 (6 bases). Germline V gives CDR1 SGHNT, CDR2 YYREEE (reference sequence). This CDR3 is built from 13 residues. Trimming shortened V by 3 bases and J by 8 bases, and 11 bases separated the two germline ends. The chain's CDR3 is CASSSPGGEKLFF. CDR3 sequence (DNA): TGTGCCAGCAGCTCCCCCGGGGGCGAAAAACTGTTTTTT.